The T cell receptor beta chain described here comes from a study of blood T cell repertoires in COVID-19. Overall study: T cells, B-cell-depleted T cells, or PBMCs supplied cDNA or gDNA.

Clones were sequenced by immunoSEQ multiplex PCR, and TCRdb holds only the in-frame ones, with some missing. This repertoire shows roughly 280,000 clones, less than 85% found once; its top ten account for less than 6%. Material for sequencing was peripheral blood. This receptor was taken from a man in his sixties who had recovered from COVID-19.

This chain's CDR3 is CASRRGQGSYEQYF. The CDR3 DNA reads TGTGCCAGCAGACGAGGACAGGGTTCCTACGAGCAGTACTTC. V is TRBV6-5 and J is TRBJ2-7, with 8 bases lining up with TRBD1. Germline CDR1 and CDR2: MNHEY and SVGAGI. The CDR3 is 14 residues long. After removal of 6 bases from V and 1 base from J, the junction contained 5 bases not matched to a gene.